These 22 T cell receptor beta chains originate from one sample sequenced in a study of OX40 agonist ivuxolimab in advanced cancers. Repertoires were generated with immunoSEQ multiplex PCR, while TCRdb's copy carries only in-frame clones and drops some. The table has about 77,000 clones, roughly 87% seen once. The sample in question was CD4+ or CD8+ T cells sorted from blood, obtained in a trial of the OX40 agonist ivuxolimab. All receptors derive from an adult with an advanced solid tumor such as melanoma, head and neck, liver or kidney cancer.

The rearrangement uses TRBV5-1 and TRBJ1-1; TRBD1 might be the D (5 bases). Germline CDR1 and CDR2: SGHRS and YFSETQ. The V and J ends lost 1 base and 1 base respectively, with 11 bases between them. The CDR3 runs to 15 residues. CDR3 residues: CASSLSGTRNTEAFF. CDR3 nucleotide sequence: TGCGCCAGCAGCTTGTCGGGGACTCGGAACACTGAAGCTTTCTTT.

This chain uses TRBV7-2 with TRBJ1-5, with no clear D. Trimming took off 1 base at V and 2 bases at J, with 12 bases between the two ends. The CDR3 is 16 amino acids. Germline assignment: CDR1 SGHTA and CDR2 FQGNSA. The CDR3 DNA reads TGTGCCAGCAGCTTAGGTATGGGTTTGGGCAATCAGCCCCAGCATTTT. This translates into CASSLGMGLGNQPQHF.

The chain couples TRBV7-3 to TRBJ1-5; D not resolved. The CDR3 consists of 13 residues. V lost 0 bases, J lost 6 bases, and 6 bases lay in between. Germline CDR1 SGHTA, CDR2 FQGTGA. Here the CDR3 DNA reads TGTGCCAGCAGCTTAACTCTGGCTCAGCCCCAGCATTTT. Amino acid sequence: CASSLTLAQPQHF.

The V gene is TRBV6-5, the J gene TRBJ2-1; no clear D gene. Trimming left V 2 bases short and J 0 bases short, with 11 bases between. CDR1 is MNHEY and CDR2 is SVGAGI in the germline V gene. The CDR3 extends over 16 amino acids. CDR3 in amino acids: CASSYGSPSSYNEQFF. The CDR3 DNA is TGTGCCAGCAGTTACGGCAGCCCGAGCTCCTACAATGAGCAGTTCTTC.

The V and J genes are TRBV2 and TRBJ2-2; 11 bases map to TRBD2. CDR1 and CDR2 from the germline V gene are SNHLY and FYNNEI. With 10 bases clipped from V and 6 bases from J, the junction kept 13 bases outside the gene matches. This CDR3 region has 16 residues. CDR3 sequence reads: CATASSGGRFAGELFF. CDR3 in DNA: TGTGCCACCGCGTCTAGCGGGGGGAGGTTCGCCGGGGAGCTGTTTTTT.

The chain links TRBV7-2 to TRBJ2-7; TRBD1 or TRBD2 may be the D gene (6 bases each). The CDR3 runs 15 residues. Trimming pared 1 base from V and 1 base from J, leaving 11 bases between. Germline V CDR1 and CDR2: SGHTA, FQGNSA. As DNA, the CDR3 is TGTGCCAGCAGCTTAGGTTGGGGGGCTTCCTACGAGCAGTACTTC. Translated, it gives CASSLGWGASYEQYF.

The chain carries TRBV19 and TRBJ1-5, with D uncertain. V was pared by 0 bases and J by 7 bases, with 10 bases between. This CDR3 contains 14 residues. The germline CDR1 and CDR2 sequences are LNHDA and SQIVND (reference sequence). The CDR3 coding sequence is TGTGCCAGTAGTATAGACCCCTTGAGGCAGCCCCAGCATTTT. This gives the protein CASSIDPLRQPQHF. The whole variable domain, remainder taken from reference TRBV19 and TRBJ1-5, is DGGITQSPKYLFRKEGQNVTLSCEQNLNHDAMYWYRQDPGQGLRLIYYSQIVNDFQKGDIAEGYSVSREKKESFPLTVTSAQKNPTAFYLCASSIDPLRQPQHFGDGTRLSIL.

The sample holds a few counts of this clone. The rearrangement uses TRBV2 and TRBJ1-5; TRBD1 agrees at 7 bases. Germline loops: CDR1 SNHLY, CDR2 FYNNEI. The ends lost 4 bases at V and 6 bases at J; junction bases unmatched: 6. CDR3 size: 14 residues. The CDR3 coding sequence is TGTGCCAGCAGTGGGGGCCAGGGGGGTCAGCCCCAGCATTTT. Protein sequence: CASSGGQGGQPQHF.

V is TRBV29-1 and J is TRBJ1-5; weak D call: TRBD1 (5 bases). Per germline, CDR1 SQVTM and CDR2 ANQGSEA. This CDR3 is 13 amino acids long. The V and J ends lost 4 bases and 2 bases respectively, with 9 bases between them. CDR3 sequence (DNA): TGCAGCGTTGGGTGGGACGGCAATCAGCCCCAGCATTTT. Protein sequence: CSVGWDGNQPQHF.

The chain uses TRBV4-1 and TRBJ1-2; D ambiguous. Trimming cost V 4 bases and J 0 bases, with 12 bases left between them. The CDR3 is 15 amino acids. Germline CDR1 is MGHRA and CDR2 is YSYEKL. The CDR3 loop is CASSLEGLANYGYTF. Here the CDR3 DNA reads TGCGCCAGCAGCCTCGAGGGCCTGGCTAACTATGGCTACACCTTC.

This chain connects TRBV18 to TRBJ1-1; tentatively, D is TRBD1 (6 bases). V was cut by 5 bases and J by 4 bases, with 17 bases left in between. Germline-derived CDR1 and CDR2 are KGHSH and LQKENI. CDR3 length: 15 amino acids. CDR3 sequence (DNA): TGTGCCAGCTCAGAAAACCGGGGGGCGAGCACTGAAGCTTTCTTT. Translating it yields CASSENRGASTEAFF.

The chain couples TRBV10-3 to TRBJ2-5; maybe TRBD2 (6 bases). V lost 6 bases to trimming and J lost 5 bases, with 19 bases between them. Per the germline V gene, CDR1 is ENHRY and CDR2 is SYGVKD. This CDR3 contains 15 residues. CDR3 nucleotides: TGTGCCATCAGATCGTCTACCGGAGGGGAGGAGACCCAGTACTTC. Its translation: CAIRSSTGGEETQYF.

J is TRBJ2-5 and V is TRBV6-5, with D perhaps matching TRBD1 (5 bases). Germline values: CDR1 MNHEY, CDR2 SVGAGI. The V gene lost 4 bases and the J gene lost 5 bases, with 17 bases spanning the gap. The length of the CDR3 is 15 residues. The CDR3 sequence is CASSSYSAGWETQYF. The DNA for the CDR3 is TGTGCCAGCAGTTCCTACTCGGCAGGGTGGGAGACCCAGTACTTC.

CDR3 in amino acids: CASSVAGGYEQYF. The CDR3 coding sequence is TGCGCCAGCAGTGTAGCAGGGGGCTACGAGCAGTACTTC. This chain joins TRBV10-2 and TRBJ2-7; TRBD1 aligns across 7 bases. CDR1 WSHSY and CDR2 SAAADI come from the germline V gene. After removal of 4 bases from V and 3 bases from J, the junction contained 3 bases not matched to a gene. The CDR3 has 13 residues.

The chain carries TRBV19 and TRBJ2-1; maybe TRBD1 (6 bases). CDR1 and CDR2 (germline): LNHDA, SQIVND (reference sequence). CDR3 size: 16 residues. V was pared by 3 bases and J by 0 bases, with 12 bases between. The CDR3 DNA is TGTGCCAGTAGTATCCTGAGGGGGAGCTCCTACAATGAGCAGTTCTTC. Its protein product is CASSILRGSSYNEQFF.

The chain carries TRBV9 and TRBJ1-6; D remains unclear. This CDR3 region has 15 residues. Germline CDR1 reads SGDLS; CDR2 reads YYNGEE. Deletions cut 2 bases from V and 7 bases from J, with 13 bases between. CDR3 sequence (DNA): TGTGCCAGCAGCGTGGATCCCAATGACAATTCACCCCTCCACTTT. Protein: CASSVDPNDNSPLHF.

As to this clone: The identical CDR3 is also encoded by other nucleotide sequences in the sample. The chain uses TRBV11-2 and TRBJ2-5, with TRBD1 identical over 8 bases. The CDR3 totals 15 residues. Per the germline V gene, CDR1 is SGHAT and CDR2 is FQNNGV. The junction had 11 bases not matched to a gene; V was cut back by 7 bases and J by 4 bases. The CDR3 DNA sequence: TGTGCCAGCACCCATAGGGGACAGGTGCGAGAGACCCAGTACTTC. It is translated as CASTHRGQVRETQYF.

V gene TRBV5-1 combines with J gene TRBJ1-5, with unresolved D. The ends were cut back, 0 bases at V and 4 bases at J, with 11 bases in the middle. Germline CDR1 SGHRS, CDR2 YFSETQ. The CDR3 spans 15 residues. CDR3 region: CASSLGGQTNQPQHF. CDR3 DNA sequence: TGCGCCAGCAGCTTGGGTGGGCAGACAAATCAGCCCCAGCATTTT. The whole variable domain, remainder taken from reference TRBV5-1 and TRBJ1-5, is KAGVTQTPRYLIKTRGQQVTLSCSPISGHRSVSWYQQTPGQGLQFLFEYFSETQRNKGNFPGRFSGRQFSNSRSEMNVSTLELGDSALYLCASSLGGQTNQPQHFGDGTRLSIL.

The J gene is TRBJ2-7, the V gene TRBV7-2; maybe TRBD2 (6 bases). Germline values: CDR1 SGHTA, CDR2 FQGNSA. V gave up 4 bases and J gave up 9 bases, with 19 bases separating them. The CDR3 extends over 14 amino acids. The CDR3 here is CASSSQRDSGAQYF. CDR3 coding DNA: TGTGCCAGCAGCTCACAACGGGACTCGGGTGCGCAGTACTTC.

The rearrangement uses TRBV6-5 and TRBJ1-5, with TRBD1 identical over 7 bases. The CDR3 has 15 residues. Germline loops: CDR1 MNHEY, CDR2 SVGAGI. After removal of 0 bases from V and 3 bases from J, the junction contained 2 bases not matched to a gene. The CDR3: CASSYSRGANQPQHF. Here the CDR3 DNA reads TGTGCCAGCAGTTACTCCAGGGGGGCCAATCAGCCCCAGCATTTT.

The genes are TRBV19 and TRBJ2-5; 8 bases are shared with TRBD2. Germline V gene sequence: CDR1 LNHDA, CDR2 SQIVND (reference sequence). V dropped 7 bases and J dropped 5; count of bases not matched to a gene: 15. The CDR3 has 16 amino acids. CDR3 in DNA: TGTGCCAGTACTGACCCGACAGCCCCGGGGGGGGAGACCCAGTACTTC. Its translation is CASTDPTAPGGETQYF.

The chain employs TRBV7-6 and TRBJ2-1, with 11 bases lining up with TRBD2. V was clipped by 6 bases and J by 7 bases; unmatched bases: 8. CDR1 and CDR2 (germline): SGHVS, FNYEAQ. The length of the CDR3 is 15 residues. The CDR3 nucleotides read TGTGCCAGCAGTTACTCTAGCGGGGGGTGGAATGAGCAGTTCTTC. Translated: CASSYSSGGWNEQFF. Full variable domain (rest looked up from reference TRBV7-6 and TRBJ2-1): GAGVSQSPRYKVTKRGQDVALRCDPISGHVSLYWYRQALGQGPEFLTYFNYEAQQDKSGLPNDRFSAERPEGSISTLTIQRTEQRDSAMYRCASSYSSGGWNEQFFGPGTRLTVL.